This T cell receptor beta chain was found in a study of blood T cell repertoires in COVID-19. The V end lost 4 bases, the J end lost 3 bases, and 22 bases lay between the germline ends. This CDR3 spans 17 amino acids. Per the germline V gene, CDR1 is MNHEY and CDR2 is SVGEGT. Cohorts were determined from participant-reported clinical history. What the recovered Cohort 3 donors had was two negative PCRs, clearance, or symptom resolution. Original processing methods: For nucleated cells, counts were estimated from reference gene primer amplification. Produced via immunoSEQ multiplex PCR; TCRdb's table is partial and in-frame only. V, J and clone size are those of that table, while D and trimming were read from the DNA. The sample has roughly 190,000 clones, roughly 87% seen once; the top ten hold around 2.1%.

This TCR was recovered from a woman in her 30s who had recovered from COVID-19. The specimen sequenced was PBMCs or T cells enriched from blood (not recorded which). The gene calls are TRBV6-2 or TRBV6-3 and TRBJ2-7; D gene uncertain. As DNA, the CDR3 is TGTGCCAGCAGTTCGCAGGATCGAGTCCATACTGGCTACGAGCAGTACTTC. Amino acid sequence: CASSSQDRVHTGYEQYF.